What follows are 9 T cell receptor beta chains derived from one specimen sequenced in a study of T cell changes during pregnancy in multiple sclerosis. The table came from immunoSEQ multiplex PCR; TCRdb's copy has only in-frame clones and leaves some out. The profile shows more than 45,000 clones, around 93% of them singletons. Material: CD8+ T cells from peripheral blood mononuclear cells, obtained in the second trimester of pregnancy. The receptors stem from a female donor with multiple sclerosis, enrolled in a pregnancy study.

This chain links TRBV5-1 with TRBJ2-3; D ambiguous. CDR1 is SGHRS and CDR2 is YFSETQ in the germline V gene. This CDR3 spans 10 amino acids. V was trimmed by 6 bases and J by 5 bases, leaving 4 bases between them. This CDR3 reads CASTGDTQYF. For the CDR3, the DNA is TGCGCCAGCACAGGAGATACGCAGTATTTT.

The rearrangement joins TRBV7-9 to TRBJ2-2; D perhaps matches TRBD1 (5 bases). Germline V gives CDR1 SEHNR, CDR2 FQNEAQ (reference sequence). The V and J ends lost 1 base and 7 bases respectively, with 7 bases between them. The CDR3 has 13 amino acids. The DNA of the CDR3 is TGTGCCAGCAGCTTAGGCGACAGCGGGGAGCTGTTTTTT. Translating gives CASSLGDSGELFF.

This rearrangement joins TRBV11-2 to TRBJ1-2; D not certain. The CDR3 runs to 13 residues. The V gene lost 5 bases and the J gene lost 7 bases, with 14 bases spanning the gap. Germline loops: CDR1 SGHAT, CDR2 FQNNGV. The CDR3 here is CASSPTGLGGYTF. Here the CDR3 DNA reads TGTGCCAGCAGCCCCACGGGGTTGGGTGGCTACACCTTC.

This chain links TRBV5-1 with TRBJ1-2; 7 positions match TRBD1. Unmatched junction bases numbered 13, after V lost 4 bases and J lost 4 bases. The CDR3 sequence is 16 residues long. CDR1 and CDR2 from the germline V gene are SGHRS and YFSETQ. CDR3 sequence: CASSNLLQGPRYGYTF. The CDR3 DNA reads as TGCGCCAGCAGCAACCTTTTACAGGGGCCCCGCTATGGCTACACCTTC.

The chain has TRBV6-4 and TRBJ2-3; 9 nucleotides line up with TRBD2. From germline, CDR1 is MRHNA and CDR2 SNTAGT. The V segment lost 0 bases and the J segment 5 bases; nucleotides outside the gene matches: 6. This CDR3 region has 16 residues. The CDR3 bases are TGTGCCAGCAGTGACTCAAGCGGGGGGTCGGTAGATACGCAGTATTTT. It specifies CASSDSSGGSVDTQYF.

This chain links TRBV9 with TRBJ2-1; the D gene is possibly TRBD1 (7 bases). CDR3 size: 14 residues. V was shortened by 2 bases and J by 7 bases, with 13 bases between the two germline ends. Germline V gene sequence: CDR1 SGDLS, CDR2 YYNGEE. The CDR3 DNA follows: TGTGCCAGCAGCGTGGAGGGGGCAAGTAATGAGCAGTTCTTC. Protein product: CASSVEGASNEQFF.

The CDR3 sequence is CASSEIRQEVNEKLFF. The DNA of the CDR3 is TGTGCCAGCAGTGAAATCAGGCAGGAGGTTAATGAAAAACTGTTTTTT. V and J are TRBV25-1 and TRBJ1-4; no clear D. Looked up from germline, CDR1 is MGHDK and CDR2 is SYGVNS. This CDR3 is built from 16 residues. V was pared by 2 bases and J by 4 bases, with 14 bases between. The full variable domain, with the rest looked up from reference TRBV25-1 and TRBJ1-4, is EADIYQTPRYLVIGTGKKITLECSQTMGHDKMYWYQQDPGMELHLIHYSYGVNSTEKGDLSSESTVSRIRTEHFPLTLESARPSHTSQYLCASSEIRQEVNEKLFFGSGTQLSVL.

The CDR3 DNA reads as TGTGGGATCACGAGGAGCTACGGCACTGAAGCTTTCTTT. This translates into CGITRSYGTEAFF. The genes are TRBV6-1 and TRBJ1-1, with D uncertain. The CDR3 sequence is 13 residues long. CDR1 is MNHNS and CDR2 is SASEGT in the germline V gene.

The J gene is TRBJ2-1, the V gene TRBV9; the match to TRBD2 covers 9 bases. Germline V gene sequence: CDR1 SGDLS, CDR2 YYNGEE. The CDR3 spans 16 residues. The ends lost 4 bases at V and 2 bases at J; junction bases unmatched: 7. The CDR3 DNA reads TGTGCCAGCAGCAGAAGTCTAGCGGGGCCCTACAATGAGCAGTTCTTC. It encodes CASSRSLAGPYNEQFF.